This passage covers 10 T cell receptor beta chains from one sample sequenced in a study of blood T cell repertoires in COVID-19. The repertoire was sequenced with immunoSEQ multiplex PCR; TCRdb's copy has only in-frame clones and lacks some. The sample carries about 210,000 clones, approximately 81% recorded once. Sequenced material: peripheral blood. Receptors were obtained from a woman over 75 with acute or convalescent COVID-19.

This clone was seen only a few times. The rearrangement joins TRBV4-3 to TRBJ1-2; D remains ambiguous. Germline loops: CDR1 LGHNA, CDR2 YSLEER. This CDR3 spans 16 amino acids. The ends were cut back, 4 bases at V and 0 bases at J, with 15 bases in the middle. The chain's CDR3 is CASSREIRGANYGYTF. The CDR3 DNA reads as TGCGCCAGCAGCCGCGAGATCAGAGGCGCTAACTATGGCTACACCTTC.

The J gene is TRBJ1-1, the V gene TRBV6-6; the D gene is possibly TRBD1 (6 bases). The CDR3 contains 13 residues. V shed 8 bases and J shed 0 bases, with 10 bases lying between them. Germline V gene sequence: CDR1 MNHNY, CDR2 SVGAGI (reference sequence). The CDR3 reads CASRGAMNTEAFF. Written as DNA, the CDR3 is TGTGCCAGCCGGGGGGCGATGAACACTGAAGCTTTCTTT.

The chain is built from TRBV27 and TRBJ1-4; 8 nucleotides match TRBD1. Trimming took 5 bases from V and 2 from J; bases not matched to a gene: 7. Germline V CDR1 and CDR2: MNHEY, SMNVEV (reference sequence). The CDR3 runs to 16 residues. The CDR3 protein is CASSQDRAPTNEKLFF. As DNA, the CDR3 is TGTGCCAGCAGTCAGGACAGGGCTCCGACTAATGAAAAACTGTTTTTT. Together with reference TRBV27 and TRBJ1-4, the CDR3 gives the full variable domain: EAQVTQNPRYLITVTGKKLTVTCSQNMNHEYMSWYRQDPGLGLRQIYYSMNVEVTDKGDVPEGYKVSRKEKRNFPLILESPSPNQTSLYFCASSQDRAPTNEKLFFGSGTQLSVL.

CDR3 region: CASSPSGDTQYF. The DNA of the CDR3 is TGTGCCAGCTCACCCTCGGGGGATACGCAGTATTTT. This rearrangement joins TRBV18 to TRBJ2-3, with D perhaps TRBD2 (5 bases). The V gene lost 3 bases and the J gene lost 6 bases, with 7 bases spanning the gap. This CDR3 has 12 residues. The germline gives CDR1 KGHSH, CDR2 LQKENI.

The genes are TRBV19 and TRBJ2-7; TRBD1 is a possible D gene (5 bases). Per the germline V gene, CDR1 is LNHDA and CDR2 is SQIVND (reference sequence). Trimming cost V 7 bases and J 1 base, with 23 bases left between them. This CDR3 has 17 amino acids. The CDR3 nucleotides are TGTGCCAGTAACCCAATGAGAGACACCCCAGGGTCCTACGAGCAGTACTTC. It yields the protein CASNPMRDTPGSYEQYF.

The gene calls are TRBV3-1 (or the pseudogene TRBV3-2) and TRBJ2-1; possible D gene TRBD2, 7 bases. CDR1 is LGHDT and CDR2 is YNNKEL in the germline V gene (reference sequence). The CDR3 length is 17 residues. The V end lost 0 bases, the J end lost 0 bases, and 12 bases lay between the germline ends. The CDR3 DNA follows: TGTGCCAGCAGCCAAGATAGGGGGGGATACTCCTACAATGAGCAGTTCTTC. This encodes CASSQDRGGYSYNEQFF.

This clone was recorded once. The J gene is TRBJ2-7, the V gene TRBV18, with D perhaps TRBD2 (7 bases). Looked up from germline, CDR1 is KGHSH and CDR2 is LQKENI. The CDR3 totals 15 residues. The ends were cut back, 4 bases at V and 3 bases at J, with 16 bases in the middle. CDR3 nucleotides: TGTGCCAGCTCACTCACGGGGGGCGGGGACTACGAGCAGTACTTC. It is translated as CASSLTGGGDYEQYF.

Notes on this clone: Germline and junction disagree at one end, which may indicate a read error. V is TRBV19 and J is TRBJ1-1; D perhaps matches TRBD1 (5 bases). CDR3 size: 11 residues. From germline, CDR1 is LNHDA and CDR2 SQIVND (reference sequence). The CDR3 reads CASSRAGLAFF. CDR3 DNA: TGTGCAAGTAGCAGGGCAGGGTTAGCTTTCTTT. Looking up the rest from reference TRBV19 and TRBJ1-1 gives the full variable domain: DGGITQSPKYLFRKEGQNVTLSCEQNLNHDAMYWYRQDPGQGLRLIYYSQIVNDFQKGDIAEGYSVSREKKESFPLTVTSAQKNPTAFYLCASSRAGLAFFGQGTRLTVV.

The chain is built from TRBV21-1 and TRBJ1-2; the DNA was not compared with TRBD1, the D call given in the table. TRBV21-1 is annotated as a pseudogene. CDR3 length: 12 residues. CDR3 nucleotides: TGTGCCAGCGGATACAGGGGGCCTGGCTACACCTTC. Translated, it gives CASGYRGPGYTF.

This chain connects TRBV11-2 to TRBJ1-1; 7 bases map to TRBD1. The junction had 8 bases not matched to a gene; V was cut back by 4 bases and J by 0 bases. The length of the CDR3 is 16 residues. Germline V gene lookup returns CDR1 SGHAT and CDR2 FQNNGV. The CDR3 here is CASSSGDRILNTEAFF. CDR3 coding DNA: TGTGCCAGCAGCTCCGGGGACAGAATCTTGAACACTGAAGCTTTCTTT.